The 8 T cell receptor beta chains in this list originate from one sample, sequenced in a study of preoperative IRX-2 immunotherapy in early breast cancer. Assay: immunoSEQ multiplex PCR; the TCRdb copy retains only in-frame clones and omits some. The table has some 11,000 clones, 75% to 90% seen once. The treatment here: preoperative locoregional IRX-2 cytokine immunotherapy. The material sequenced was lymph node tissue, taken before IRX-2 immunotherapy. Receptor source: a human donor with breast cancer.

The chain recombines TRBV6-8 with TRBJ2-3, with 8 bases matching TRBD1. The CDR3 has 15 amino acids. V trimming: 6 bases; J trimming: 3 bases; junction bases outside the gene matches: 8. CDR1 is MNHGY, CDR2 SAAAGT, per germline. CDR3 DNA sequence: TGTGCCAGCAGCGTGACGGGACAGGCGACAGATACGCAGTATTTT. Translating it yields CASSVTGQATDTQYF.

The V call is TRBV5-1, the J call TRBJ1-2, with 7 nucleotides matching TRBD1. Germline values: CDR1 SGHRS, CDR2 YFSETQ. After removal of 3 bases from V and 4 bases from J, the junction contained 6 bases not matched to a gene. The CDR3 loop spans 14 amino acids. The CDR3 nucleotides are TGCGCCAGCAGCTCTCAGGGGGGCATCTATGGCTACACCTTC. It specifies CASSSQGGIYGYTF.

The rearrangement links TRBV6-8 to TRBJ2-7, with D possibly being TRBD1 (5 bases). Deletions cut 7 bases from V and 5 bases from J, with 21 bases between. Germline assignment: CDR1 MNHGY and CDR2 SAAAGT. The CDR3 sequence is 15 residues long. The CDR3 sequence is CASTPTRARVNEQYF. In DNA, the CDR3 is TGTGCCAGCACCCCGACCCGGGCCAGGGTAAACGAGCAGTACTTC.

V is TRBV6-8 and J is TRBJ2-7; D perhaps matches TRBD2 (6 bases). Germline assignment: CDR1 MNHGY and CDR2 SAAAGT. V was shortened by 6 bases and J by 1 base, with 13 bases between the two germline ends. This CDR3 contains 14 residues. The CDR3 region is CASRQDGTSYEQYF. The CDR3 DNA reads as TGTGCCAGCAGACAGGACGGGACTTCCTACGAGCAGTACTTC.

The chain employs TRBV22-1 and TRBJ1-4; the table calls TRBD1, which could not be checked here. TRBV22-1 is a known pseudogene. The CDR3 length is 15 residues. CDR3 residues: CASSLGGVANEKLFF. The CDR3 nucleotides read TGTGCCAGCAGCCTTGGGGGCGTAGCTAATGAAAAACTGTTTTTT.

The gene calls are TRBV6-8 and TRBJ1-5; D gene ambiguous. Germline V lookup: CDR1 MNHGY, CDR2 SAAAGT. This CDR3 contains 14 residues. Trimming took 5 bases from V and 4 from J, leaving 12 bases between them. The CDR3 bases are TGTGCCAGCAGTCCTTCTGCCGGGAATCAGCCCCAGCATTTT. This sequence encodes CASSPSAGNQPQHF.

The CDR3 DNA reads as TGTGCCAGCAGCGACCCGGGACAGGGCGAGACCCAGTACTTC. It codes for CASSDPGQGETQYF. The chain is built from TRBV7-5 and TRBJ2-5; TRBD1 was called by the table and not checked on the DNA. TRBV7-5 is marked as a pseudogene. The CDR3 consists of 14 residues.

The chain employs TRBV6-7 and TRBJ2-1; no clear D gene. TRBV6-7 qualifies as an ORF whose function is uncertain. The length of the CDR3 is 13 residues. V gave up 8 bases and J gave up 8 bases, with 16 bases separating them. The CDR3 DNA reads TGTGCCAGCTTTTCCGCTCCCGGATATGAGCAGTTCTTC. It specifies CASFSAPGYEQFF.